The 12 T cell receptor beta chains below come from one sample, sequenced in a study of T cell repertoires in cytomegalovirus infection. TCRdb redid the calling of the reads with MiXCR, one entry per CDR3 protein. The sample lists 200,000 or so distinct CDR3 sequences, roughly 27% occurring once. Sequencing input: PBMCs. The receptors here all came from a human donor in good health (CMV status not recorded). Some clones in this sample may be carry-over from other donors' samples.

This chain connects TRBV12-3 or TRBV12-4 to TRBJ1-3, with 8 positions matching TRBD1. V lost 6 bases to trimming and J lost 2 bases; unmatched junction nucleotides: 6. The CDR3 has 15 residues. The CDR3 is CASRHDRGAGNTIYF. The CDR3, as DNA: TGTGCCAGCAGGCATGACAGGGGCGCTGGAAACACCATATATTTT.

This clonotype has ten or more counts. The genes are TRBV12-3 or TRBV12-4 and TRBJ1-5; D uncertain. The V and J ends lost 2 bases and 7 bases respectively, with 6 bases between them. The CDR3 contains 12 residues. CDR3 sequence: CASSLSGQPQHF. The CDR3 DNA reads as TGTGCCAGCAGTTTAAGTGGGCAGCCCCAGCATTTT.

This clonotype was observed a few times. This chain joins TRBV7-3 and TRBJ2-1, with D uncertain. The germline V gene has CDR1 SGHTA and CDR2 FQGTGA. Trimming removed 0 bases at V and 7 bases at J, with 7 bases between. The CDR3 consists of 13 residues. The CDR3 DNA follows: TGTGCCAGCAGCTTAACCCCTGGAAATGAGCAGTTCTTC. Protein product: CASSLTPGNEQFF.

This clonotype was counted only a few times. The chain recombines TRBV5-5 with TRBJ1-2; D is uncertain. CDR1 and CDR2 from the germline V gene are SGHKS and YYEKEE (reference sequence). The CDR3 is 16 residues long. V lost 0 bases and J 0 bases, leaving 12 bases between the germline ends. In DNA form, the CDR3 reads TGTGCCAGCAGCTTGGCCTTAGAAGAAGCTAACTATGGCTACACCTTC. Protein product: CASSLALEEANYGYTF.

This clonotype was observed at least ten times. J is TRBJ2-5 and V is TRBV7-2, with D perhaps TRBD1 (6 bases). V was trimmed by 0 bases and J by 1 base, leaving 18 bases between them. The CDR3 extends over 18 amino acids. Germline assignment: CDR1 SGHTA and CDR2 FQGNSA. CDR3 bases: TGTGCCAGCAGCTTAGCGATGGGTTACAGACAGGCCCAAGAGACCCAGTACTTC. Its protein is CASSLAMGYRQAQETQYF.

This clonotype was seen only a few times. V is TRBV11-2 and J is TRBJ2-2; possibly TRBD1 or TRBD2 for D (6 bases each). V was clipped by 1 base and J by 8 bases, with 11 bases between them. CDR1 is SGHAT and CDR2 is FQNNGV in the germline V gene. The length of the CDR3 is 14 residues. CDR3 in amino acids: CASSLGGASGELFF. CDR3 nucleotides: TGTGCCAGCAGCTTAGGGGGGGCGTCGGGGGAGCTGTTTTTT.

The rearrangement links TRBV11-2 to TRBJ2-4; TRBD2 is a possible D gene (5 bases). The CDR3 consists of 15 residues. V was trimmed by 6 bases and J by 2 bases, leaving 14 bases between them. From germline, CDR1 is SGHAT and CDR2 FQNNGV. The CDR3 loop is CASSPWGATKNIQYF. The CDR3 region has the DNA TGTGCCAGCAGTCCCTGGGGAGCGACCAAAAACATTCAGTACTTC. Drawing the rest from reference TRBV11-2 and TRBJ2-4, the complete variable domain is EAGVAQSPRYKIIEKRQSVAFWCNPISGHATLYWYQQILGQGPKLLIQFQNNGVVDDSQLPKDRFSAERLKGVDSTLKIQPAKLEDSAVYLCASSPWGATKNIQYFGAGTRLSVL.

The V gene is TRBV25-1, the J gene TRBJ1-2; D call uncertain. In germline, CDR1 is MGHDK, CDR2 SYGVNS. V was shortened by 3 bases and J by 3 bases, with 11 bases between the two germline ends. The CDR3 runs to 14 residues. CDR3 in amino acids: CASSERTGYYGYTF. DNA for the CDR3: TGTGCCAGCAGTGAGAGGACGGGCTACTATGGCTACACCTTC.

This clonotype was recorded many times. The CDR3 sequence is CASTLGGSSYNEQFF. The CDR3 nucleotides are TGTGCCAGCACCCTGGGTGGGAGCTCCTACAATGAGCAGTTCTTC. This rearrangement joins TRBV11-1 to TRBJ2-1; D possibly corresponds to TRBD2 (5 bases). This CDR3 region has 15 residues. V shed 7 bases and J shed 0 bases, with 13 bases lying between them. Germline V CDR1 and CDR2: SGHAT, FQDESV (reference sequence).

This clonotype was seen more than once but under ten times. The rearrangement links TRBV2 to TRBJ1-2; D gene ambiguous. Looked up from germline, CDR1 is SNHLY and CDR2 is FYNNEI. The CDR3 spans 13 residues. The germline V and J ends were trimmed by 6 bases and 4 bases, with 12 bases remaining between them. The CDR3 reads CASRDSGPYGYTF. Written as DNA, the CDR3 is TGTGCCAGCAGGGACTCGGGCCCCTATGGCTACACCTTC.

This clonotype turned up a few times. The V gene is TRBV6-5, the J gene TRBJ2-3, with D perhaps given as TRBD1 or TRBD2 (5 bases each). The CDR3 sequence is 14 residues long. V was trimmed by 5 bases and J by 6 bases, leaving 15 bases between them. Germline-derived CDR1 and CDR2 are MNHEY and SVGAGI. The CDR3 is CASSLGAEDDTQYF. The CDR3 region has the DNA TGTGCCAGCAGTCTCGGGGCCGAGGACGATACGCAGTATTTT.

This clonotype occurred a few times. The chain recombines TRBV7-2 with TRBJ2-7, with a weak D call TRBD1 (5 bases). CDR1 and CDR2 from the germline V gene are SGHTA and FQGNSA. Trimming took 4 bases from V and 7 from J, leaving 14 bases between them. The length of the CDR3 is 13 residues. The DNA of the CDR3 is TGTGCCAGCAGCTCTCAGGGCCCTGGGGAGCAGTACTTC. Its translation is CASSSQGPGEQYF.